The entry below describes one T cell receptor (beta chain). Its antigen is undetermined. The CDR3 totals 15 residues. Germline V lookup: CDR1 MGHRA, CDR2 YSYEKL. Trimming left V 4 bases short and J 5 bases short, with 17 bases between. These data originate in a study of somatic mutations in cytotoxic T cells in rheumatoid arthritis. General observations from the study: Unlike healthy controls, rheumatoid arthritis patients had CD8+ clonality that increased with age.

Method: immunoSEQ multiplex PCR; TCRdb's copy keeps in-frame clones and lacks some. In the table there are approximately 19,000 clones, approximately 78% of which are singletons. This TCR came from an adult with rheumatoid arthritis. V gene TRBV4-1 combines with J gene TRBJ2-5; D is perhaps TRBD1 (7 bases). Sequenced sample: CD8+ T cells sorted from blood. The CDR3 DNA reads as TGCGCCAGCAGCCCGCAGGGGGGAGCGTTGGAGACCCAGTACTTC. It specifies CASSPQGGALETQYF.